One sample yielded the 16 T cell receptor beta chains listed below, sequenced in a study of T cells after yellow fever vaccination. TCRdb re-called the 5' RACE reads with MiXCR, one entry per CDR3 protein. The sample shows roughly 310,000 distinct CDR3 sequences, roughly 9.4% of them seen only once. Sequenced here: PBMCs, sampled on the day of the first yellow fever vaccination. The receptors derive from a young man who received the YFV17D yellow fever vaccine.

This chain uses TRBV6-1 with TRBJ1-2; the D is unclear. The CDR3 loop spans 13 amino acids. From germline, CDR1 is MNHNS and CDR2 SASEGT. Between the trimmed V and J ends, which lost 3 bases and 8 bases, there was a span of 13 bases. The CDR3 is CASSDPTIWGYTF. CDR3 nucleotides: TGTGCCAGCAGTGATCCAACTATATGGGGCTACACCTTC.

Only a few counts were recorded for this clonotype. The chain uses TRBV5-6 and TRBJ1-6; 8 bases are shared with TRBD1. J lost 7 bases, V lost 4 bases, and 10 bases had no gene match. CDR3 length: 16 amino acids. The germline V gene has CDR1 SGHDT and CDR2 YYEEEE. CDR3 sequence: CASSVFGTGKNSPLHF. The CDR3 nucleotides read TGTGCCAGCAGCGTTTTCGGGACAGGAAAAAATTCACCCCTCCACTTT.

The sample holds many counts of this clonotype. The chain is built from TRBV29-1 and TRBJ1-2, with D maybe TRBD1 (6 bases). The CDR3 spans 14 residues. V was trimmed by 4 bases and J by 2 bases, leaving 14 bases between them. Germline CDR1 reads SQVTM; CDR2 reads ANQGSEA. In DNA, the CDR3 is TGCAGCGTTGTCTTTGGGGGCGCGAACTATGGCTACACCTTC. Translated: CSVVFGGANYGYTF. The whole variable domain, filled in from reference TRBV29-1 and TRBJ1-2, reads SAVISQKPSRDICQRGTSLTIQCQVDSQVTMMFWYRQQPGQSLTLIATANQGSEATYESGFVIDKFPISRPNLTFSTLTVSNMSPEDSSIYLCSVVFGGANYGYTFGSGTRLTVV.

This clonotype was counted many times. The chain joins TRBV11-1 to TRBJ2-5; 11 bases are a match to TRBD2. Unmatched junction bases numbered 7, after V lost 1 base and J lost 0 bases. The CDR3 has 18 residues. CDR1 and CDR2 from the germline V gene are SGHAT and FQDESV (reference sequence). In nucleotides, the CDR3 is TGTGCCAGCAGCTTAGGACTAGCGGGGACCGAGTACCAAGAGACCCAGTACTTC. Protein sequence: CASSLGLAGTEYQETQYF.

The chain employs TRBV9 and TRBJ2-5, with 10 positions matching TRBD1. The CDR3 covers 15 residues. Unmatched junction bases numbered 4, after V lost 3 bases and J lost 2 bases. The germline V gene has CDR1 SGDLS and CDR2 YYNGEE. CDR3 sequence reads: CASSAEDRGQETQYF. For the CDR3, the DNA is TGTGCCAGCAGCGCCGAGGACAGGGGGCAAGAGACCCAGTACTTC.

This clonotype has a handful of counts. As DNA, the CDR3 is TGTGCCAGCAGTCCGAACAGGGATTGGAGCACAGATACGCAGTATTTT. Protein product: CASSPNRDWSTDTQYF. The rearrangement uses TRBV12-3 or TRBV12-4 and TRBJ2-3, with D possibly TRBD1 on 6 matching bases. Between the trimmed V and J ends, which lost 5 bases and 0 bases, there was a span of 15 bases. The length of the CDR3 is 16 residues.

This clonotype occurred a few times. The chain carries TRBV7-3 and TRBJ2-7; 9 nucleotides line up with TRBD2. This CDR3 has 20 amino acids. Trimming cost V 1 base and J 0 bases; bases outside gene matches: 16. Germline V gene data show CDR1 as SGHTA and CDR2 as FQGTGA. The CDR3 bases are TGTGCCAGCAGCTTAATGTTGGGCTTAGCGGGGGTGCCTAGCTCCTACGAGCAGTACTTC. Its translation: CASSLMLGLAGVPSSYEQYF.

The genes are TRBV29-1 and TRBJ1-3; D uncertain. CDR1 SQVTM and CDR2 ANQGSEA come from the germline V gene. Trimming took 1 base from V and 6 from J, leaving 13 bases between them. The length of the CDR3 is 14 residues. The CDR3 DNA reads TGCAGCGTTGAAGGGCTACAGCACGTAAACACCATATATTTT. Encoded protein: CSVEGLQHVNTIYF.

This clonotype was found a few times. CDR3 loop: CSAREEEWGRNEQFF. As DNA, the CDR3 is TGCAGTGCTAGAGAGGAAGAATGGGGGAGGAATGAGCAGTTCTTC. This chain uses TRBV20-1 with TRBJ2-1; a possible D gene is TRBD2 (6 bases). V was trimmed by 0 bases and J by 7 bases, leaving 16 bases between them. Germline loops: CDR1 DFQATT, CDR2 SNEGSKA (reference sequence). The CDR3 consists of 15 residues.

The V and J genes are TRBV29-1 and TRBJ2-7; D call uncertain. The CDR3 contains 13 residues. Between the trimmed V and J ends, which lost 2 bases and 4 bases, there was a span of 12 bases. Germline V lookup: CDR1 SQVTM, CDR2 ANQGSEA. Written as DNA, the CDR3 is TGCAGCGTTGAACGGGCGACCTCTTACGAGCAGTACGTC. This encodes CSVERATSYEQYV.

The chain links TRBV7-9 to TRBJ2-7; D is uncertain. Trimming left V 5 bases short and J 9 bases short, with 17 bases between. Germline-derived CDR1 and CDR2 are SEHNR and FQNEAQ (reference sequence). CDR3 length: 13 residues. CDR3 in DNA: TGTGCCAGCAGCGGCCCGTCACGCCTCGTGCAGTACTTC. It yields the protein CASSGPSRLVQYF.

This clonotype was observed a handful of times. The CDR3 loop is CASSSQGEVWMNTEAFF. CDR3 in DNA: TGTGCCAGCAGCTCACAGGGGGAGGTGTGGATGAACACTGAAGCTTTCTTT. This sequence joins TRBV5-5 and TRBJ1-1, with 8 bases fitting TRBD1. The CDR3 extends over 17 amino acids. The trim removed 3 bases at V and 0 bases at J, leaving 10 bases unmatched. Germline values: CDR1 SGHKS, CDR2 YYEKEE (reference sequence).

This clonotype showed up many times. The genes are TRBV6-2 or TRBV6-3 and TRBJ2-7; possible D gene TRBD1, 5 bases. V shed 5 bases and J shed 5 bases, with 13 bases lying between them. Germline CDR1 is MNHEY and CDR2 is SVGEGT. The CDR3 runs to 13 residues. The CDR3 loop reads CASSHQGTHEQYV. CDR3 in DNA: TGTGCCAGCAGTCATCAGGGTACCCACGAGCAGTACGTC.

A few counts support this clonotype. The CDR3 is CASSPPVGGDQETQYF. CDR3 coding DNA: TGTGCCAGCAGCCCCCCAGTGGGCGGGGATCAAGAGACCCAGTACTTC. The gene calls are TRBV5-8 and TRBJ2-5, with a weak D call TRBD2 (6 bases). The V end lost 4 bases, the J end lost 2 bases, and 18 bases lay between the germline ends. CDR3 length: 16 amino acids. The germline CDR1 and CDR2 sequences are SGHTS and YDEGEE.

There are a few counts of this clonotype. V gene TRBV12-3 or TRBV12-4 combines with J gene TRBJ1-2; D remains unclear. The V gene lost 6 bases and the J gene lost 3 bases, with 11 bases spanning the gap. The CDR3 length is 13 residues. CDR3 in DNA: TGTGCCAGCAGCCTAAGGACGTACTATGGCTACACCTTC. Protein product: CASSLRTYYGYTF.

This clonotype came up a few times. The rearrangement joins TRBV12-3 or TRBV12-4 to TRBJ2-1, with TRBD2 matching over 9 bases. V lost 7 bases and J lost 6; bases outside the gene matches: 10. CDR3 length: 15 amino acids. The DNA of the CDR3 is TGTGCCAGCATGCTAGCGGGGCCCTTAATCAATGAGCAGTTCTTC. This sequence encodes CASMLAGPLINEQFF.